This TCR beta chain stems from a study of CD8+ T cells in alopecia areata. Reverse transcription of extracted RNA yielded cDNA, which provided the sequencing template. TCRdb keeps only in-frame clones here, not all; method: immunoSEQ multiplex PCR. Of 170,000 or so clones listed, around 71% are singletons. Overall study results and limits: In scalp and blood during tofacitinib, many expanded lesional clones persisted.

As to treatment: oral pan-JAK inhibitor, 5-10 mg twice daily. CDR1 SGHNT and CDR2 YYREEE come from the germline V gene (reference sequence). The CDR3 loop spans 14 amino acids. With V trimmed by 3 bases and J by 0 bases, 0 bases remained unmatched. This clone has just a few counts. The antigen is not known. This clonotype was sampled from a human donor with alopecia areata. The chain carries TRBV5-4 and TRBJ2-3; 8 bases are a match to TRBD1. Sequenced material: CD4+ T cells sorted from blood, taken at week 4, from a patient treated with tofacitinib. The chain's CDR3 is CASSWDRSTDTQYF. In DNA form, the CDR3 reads TGTGCCAGCAGCTGGGACAGGAGCACAGATACGCAGTATTTT.